The next 20 T cell receptor beta chains were all read from a single sample in a study of blood T cell repertoires in COVID-19. Repertoires were generated with immunoSEQ multiplex PCR, while TCRdb's copy carries only in-frame clones and drops some. The profile shows under 200,000 clones, 75% to 90% of them singletons. Source material: PBMCs or T cells enriched from blood (not recorded which). The receptors shown here come from a woman aged 45-59 years who had recovered from COVID-19.

V usage is TRBV29-1 and J usage is TRBJ2-7; D is unresolved. This CDR3 contains 11 residues. The germline gives CDR1 SQVTM, CDR2 ANQGSEA. V dropped 7 bases and J dropped 6 bases, with 13 bases sitting between them. The chain's CDR3 is CSAPNEAEQYV. For the CDR3, the DNA is TGCAGCGCTCCCAACGAGGCCGAGCAGTACGTC.

V and J are TRBV10-3 and TRBJ2-7; D is uncertain. Trimming pared 0 bases from V and 3 bases from J, leaving 6 bases between. This CDR3 has 13 amino acids. Germline CDR1 ENHRY, CDR2 SYGVKD. CDR3 DNA sequence: TGTGCCATCAGTGAGTCAGAGATCTACGAGCAGTACGTC. Protein sequence: CAISESEIYEQYV.

The chain recombines TRBV7-3 with TRBJ1-2; weak D call: TRBD1 (6 bases). The germline V and J ends were trimmed by 6 bases and 4 bases, with 18 bases remaining between them. The CDR3 is 15 amino acids. The germline V gene encodes CDR1 SGHTA and CDR2 FQGTGA. CDR3 DNA sequence: TGTGCCAGCAGTTTAGAGACAGGTTTGATCTATGGCTACACCTTC. Translating gives CASSLETGLIYGYTF.

This clone was seen just once. This chain joins TRBV4-1 and TRBJ1-6; TRBD1 might be the D (5 bases). This CDR3 spans 14 amino acids. CDR1 and CDR2 (germline): MGHRA, YSYEKL. V lost 0 bases and J 11 bases, leaving 11 bases between the germline ends. Written as DNA, the CDR3 is TGCGCCAGCAGCCAAGATCGGGGGTTTACACCCCTCCACTTT. It specifies CASSQDRGFTPLHF.

This clone was seen many times. The CDR3: CASSDSSGSYNEQFF. Written as DNA, the CDR3 is TGTGCCAGCAGTGACTCTAGCGGCTCCTACAATGAGCAGTTCTTC. The chain couples TRBV6-4 to TRBJ2-1; tentatively, D is TRBD2 (6 bases). The CDR3 length is 15 residues. V was clipped by 0 bases and J by 0 bases, with 6 bases between them. Germline V CDR1 and CDR2: MRHNA, SNTAGT.

On this clone: This specimen includes other DNA sequences encoding the same CDR3. The chain joins TRBV2 to TRBJ2-6; no clear D. V was shortened by 2 bases and J by 0 bases, with 2 bases between the two germline ends. The V gene's germline CDR1 is SNHLY and CDR2 FYNNEI. This CDR3 region has 14 residues. The CDR3 loop reads CASSERSGANVLTF. Here the CDR3 DNA reads TGTGCCAGCAGTGAACGCTCTGGGGCCAACGTCCTGACTTTC.

The rearrangement links TRBV10-3 to TRBJ2-3, with 10 bases identical to TRBD2. The germline V gene encodes CDR1 ENHRY and CDR2 SYGVKD. The V and J ends lost 0 bases and 1 base, in that order; junction bases with no gene match: 1. The CDR3 consists of 16 residues. The CDR3 DNA sequence: TGTGCCATCAGTGAGTCGCTAGCGGGGGGCACAGATACGCAGTATTTT. Protein: CAISESLAGGTDTQYF.

This clone was recorded only once. The V call is TRBV30, the J call TRBJ1-1; the D is unclear. V lost 0 bases and J lost 5, with 10 bases in between. This CDR3 has 13 residues. Per germline, CDR1 GTSNPN and CDR2 SVGIG (reference sequence). CDR3 amino acids: CAWSVKSRTEAFF. For the CDR3, the DNA is TGTGCCTGGAGTGTAAAGTCCCGGACTGAAGCTTTCTTT.

CDR3 in amino acids: CASKGQLYGYTF. The CDR3 nucleotides are TGTGCCAGCAAGGGACAGCTCTATGGCTACACCTTC. The V gene is TRBV19, the J gene TRBJ1-2; TRBD1 agrees at 7 bases. V was pared by 9 bases and J by 4 bases, with 5 bases of the junction left unmatched. The germline CDR1 and CDR2 sequences are LNHDA and SQIVND (reference sequence). The CDR3 is made up of 12 amino acids.

About this clone: A read error may account for a junction end that differs from germline. The chain is built from TRBV6-5 and TRBJ2-5; D gene unclear. Germline CDR1 reads MNHEY; CDR2 reads SVGAGI. CDR3 size: 11 residues. CDR3: CASSYQETQYF. The CDR3 region has the DNA TGTGCCAGCAGTTACCAGGAGACCCAGTACTTC.

The chain's CDR3 is CASSQGDRLNTEAFF. CDR3 sequence (DNA): TGCGCCAGCAGCCAGGGTGACAGACTGAACACTGAAGCTTTCTTT. J is TRBJ1-1 and V is TRBV4-1; D may be TRBD1 (5 bases). Germline V gene lookup returns CDR1 MGHRA and CDR2 YSYEKL. The V and J ends lost 3 bases and 0 bases respectively, with 11 bases between them. This CDR3 spans 15 amino acids.

The V gene is TRBV29-1, the J gene TRBJ1-2, with D tentatively TRBD1 (5 bases). Trimming took off 7 bases at V and 6 bases at J, with 18 bases between the two ends. CDR1 and CDR2 from the germline V gene are SQVTM and ANQGSEA. CDR3 length: 13 amino acids. CDR3 loop: CSAAMAGSHGYTF. DNA of the CDR3: TGCAGCGCCGCCATGGCAGGGTCCCATGGCTACACCTTC.

This sequence joins TRBV7-8 and TRBJ1-5, with D perhaps matching TRBD1 (6 bases). V shed 3 bases and J shed 5 bases, with 17 bases lying between them. Looked up from germline, CDR1 is SGHVS and CDR2 is FQNEAQ. This CDR3 region has 16 residues. The CDR3 loop reads CASSFGDRGAHQPQHF. As DNA, the CDR3 is TGTGCCAGCAGCTTCGGGGATCGGGGGGCCCATCAGCCCCAGCATTTT.

This chain connects TRBV19 to TRBJ1-1; D unclear. In germline, CDR1 is LNHDA, CDR2 SQIVND (reference sequence). The CDR3 is 14 residues long. V shed 6 bases and J shed 4 bases, with 15 bases lying between them. CDR3 nucleotide sequence: TGTGCCAGTAGGTGGGAGGGTCGAGCCACTGAAGCTTTCTTT. It is translated as CASRWEGRATEAFF. Full variable domain (rest looked up from reference TRBV19 and TRBJ1-1): DGGITQSPKYLFRKEGQNVTLSCEQNLNHDAMYWYRQDPGQGLRLIYYSQIVNDFQKGDIAEGYSVSREKKESFPLTVTSAQKNPTAFYLCASRWEGRATEAFFGQGTRLTVV.

This chain joins TRBV27 and TRBJ2-1; D is perhaps TRBD2 (6 bases). CDR3 length equals 15 residues. Germline V gene data show CDR1 as MNHEY and CDR2 as SMNVEV (reference sequence). V lost 7 bases to trimming and J lost 5 bases, with 18 bases between them. The CDR3 loop is CASNQVSAGNNEQFF. CDR3 bases: TGTGCCAGCAATCAGGTCTCTGCGGGGAACAATGAGCAGTTCTTC.

The rearrangement links TRBV6-5 to TRBJ2-3; D uncertain. The CDR3 contains 12 residues. V lost 6 bases and J 4 bases, leaving 8 bases between the germline ends. The V gene's germline CDR1 is MNHEY and CDR2 SVGAGI. The CDR3 DNA is TGTGCCAGCAGCTCCCGGTCAGATACGCAGTATTTT. Amino acids: CASSSRSDTQYF.

The rearrangement uses TRBV5-3 and TRBJ1-3; the D gene is possibly TRBD1 (6 bases). TRBV5-3 is labeled an ORF, and its function is uncertain. V was trimmed by 10 bases and J by 0 bases, leaving 17 bases between them. The CDR3 is 15 amino acids. CDR3 loop: CAPGAQDSSGNTIYF. CDR3 nucleotide sequence: TGTGCCCCTGGGGCCCAGGACAGCTCTGGAAACACCATATATTTT.

This chain joins TRBV5-1 and TRBJ2-7; 10 nucleotides match TRBD1. V lost 0 bases and J lost 3; bases outside the gene matches: 3. The CDR3 sequence is 15 residues long. Germline CDR1 is SGHRS and CDR2 is YFSETQ. CDR3 DNA sequence: TGCGCCAGCAGCTTGGGGGACAGGGGTCTCTACGAGCAGTACGTC. The encoded protein is CASSLGDRGLYEQYV.

The chain uses TRBV6-4 and TRBJ2-7, with D tentatively TRBD2 (5 bases). The V gene lost 5 bases and the J gene lost 0 bases, with 11 bases spanning the gap. Germline CDR1 reads MRHNA; CDR2 reads SNTAGT. The CDR3 is made up of 14 amino acids. The DNA of the CDR3 is TGTGCCAGCAGTAACCCGGGATCCTCCTACGAGCAGTACGTC. Encoded protein: CASSNPGSSYEQYV.

V and J are TRBV7-3 and TRBJ2-5; D perhaps matches TRBD2 (5 bases). The CDR3 covers 14 residues. CDR1 and CDR2 (germline): SGHTA, FQGTGA. The V and J ends lost 4 bases and 5 bases respectively, with 14 bases between them. Here the CDR3 reads CASSSTSSGETQYF. CDR3 DNA: TGTGCCAGCAGCTCCACTAGTTCGGGCGAGACCCAGTACTTC.